Listed here are 23 T cell receptor beta chains from one sample, sequenced in a study of T cell clones after liver transplantation. Assay used: immunoSEQ multiplex PCR; TCRdb lists only in-frame clones, some missing. The repertoire holds about 76,000 clones, with over 80% as singletons. This material consisted of CD4+ T cells from blood, taken at the 22-month timepoint. These receptors were taken from a human patient who received a liver transplant. The graft donor may be the source of some T cells.

Note on this clone: Since a much larger clone is just one base distant, this may be a read error. V gene TRBV7-3 combines with J gene TRBJ2-2, with D unclear. V was pared by 1 base and J by 0 bases, with 3 bases between. Germline V gene lookup returns CDR1 SGHTA and CDR2 FQGTGA. CDR3 length: 14 residues. This CDR3 is CASSLNANTGELFF. As DNA, the CDR3 is TGTGCCAGCAGCTTAAACGCGAACACCGGGGAGCTGTTTTTT.

This rearrangement joins TRBV19 to TRBJ2-7; D unclear. CDR1 LNHDA and CDR2 SQIVND come from the germline V gene (reference sequence). Between the trimmed V and J ends, which lost 9 bases and 6 bases, there was a span of 18 bases. This CDR3 comprises 13 residues. The CDR3 sequence: CASRSPKGPEQYF. CDR3 nucleotide sequence: TGTGCCAGCCGCTCGCCGAAAGGTCCCGAGCAGTACTTC.

J is TRBJ2-2 and V is TRBV5-6; 8 nucleotides agree with TRBD2. This CDR3 region has 15 residues. Germline V gene lookup returns CDR1 SGHDT and CDR2 YYEEEE. The junction had 5 bases not matched to a gene; V was cut back by 5 bases and J by 2 bases. The CDR3 protein is CASSPSGSNTGELFF. Written as DNA, the CDR3 is TGTGCCAGCAGTCCTAGCGGGTCCAACACCGGGGAGCTGTTTTTT.

This chain connects TRBV7-9 to TRBJ1-2; 8 bases agree with TRBD1. Losses at the gene ends were 5 bases for V and 2 bases for J; bases not matched to a gene: 4. The CDR3 extends over 14 amino acids. Germline-derived CDR1 and CDR2 are SEHNR and FQNEAQ (reference sequence). CDR3 in DNA: TGTGCCAGCAGCACGACAGGGGTCAACTATGGCTACACCTTC. Translated: CASSTTGVNYGYTF.

The chain carries TRBV5-3 and TRBJ2-3; 7 nucleotides match TRBD2. TRBV5-3 is filed as an ORF, its function uncertain. Trimming took 4 bases from V and 2 from J; bases not matched to a gene: 13. The CDR3 contains 17 residues. Written as DNA, the CDR3 is TGTGCCAGAAGCCCGGAGGCTAGCGGATCACCCACAGATACGCAGTATTTT. This translates into CARSPEASGSPTDTQYF.

The chain has TRBV15 and TRBJ1-5; D not resolved. The CDR3 spans 13 residues. The V gene's germline CDR1 is LNHNV and CDR2 YYDKDF (reference sequence). Trimming shortened V by 0 bases and J by 7 bases, and 7 bases separated the two germline ends. This chain's CDR3 is CATSRDIIQPQHF. The CDR3 coding sequence is TGTGCCACCAGCAGAGATATTATCCAGCCCCAGCATTTT.

The chain has TRBV7-6 and TRBJ2-3, with TRBD2 identical over 7 bases. V was pared by 7 bases and J by 4 bases, with 8 bases of the junction left unmatched. CDR3 length equals 14 residues. Germline V gene sequence: CDR1 SGHVS, CDR2 FNYEAQ. CDR3 sequence reads: CASKAGVQADTQYF. CDR3 coding DNA: TGTGCCAGCAAGGCGGGAGTTCAAGCAGATACGCAGTATTTT. The full variable domain, its missing parts supplied by reference TRBV7-6 and TRBJ2-3, is GAGVSQSPRYKVTKRGQDVALRCDPISGHVSLYWYRQALGQGPEFLTYFNYEAQQDKSGLPNDRFSAERPEGSISTLTIQRTEQRDSAMYRCASKAGVQADTQYFGPGTRLTVL.

The chain employs TRBV7-2 and TRBJ1-1; tentatively, D is TRBD1 (6 bases). CDR1 and CDR2 (germline): SGHTA, FQGNSA. The CDR3 totals 15 residues. The germline V and J ends were trimmed by 3 bases and 4 bases, with 15 bases remaining between them. The DNA for the CDR3 is TGTGCCAGCAGCTTGGGGGGCCGGCCATTCACTGAAGCTTTCTTT. Translating it yields CASSLGGRPFTEAFF.

V gene TRBV7-8 combines with J gene TRBJ2-7; 8 nucleotides match TRBD2. Germline assignment: CDR1 SGHVS and CDR2 FQNEAQ. The CDR3 has 14 residues. With 0 bases clipped from V and 11 bases from J, the junction kept 9 bases outside the gene matches. CDR3 in DNA: TGTGCCAGCAGCTTAGCGTCGGGCAGCGGGGGAGAGTACTTC. It translates to CASSLASGSGGEYF.

The V and J genes are TRBV28 and TRBJ1-3, with 11 nucleotides matching TRBD1. J was trimmed by 3 bases and V by 5 bases; bases with no gene match: 6. This CDR3 comprises 16 residues. Germline V gene data show CDR1 as MDHEN and CDR2 as SYDVKM. CDR3 sequence: CASSPPGTGGGNTIYF. The CDR3 nucleotides read TGTGCCAGCAGTCCACCCGGGACAGGGGGTGGAAACACCATATATTTT.

This sequence joins TRBV27 and TRBJ2-7, with 9 bases fitting TRBD2. The CDR3 contains 18 residues. CDR1 MNHEY and CDR2 SMNVEV come from the germline V gene (reference sequence). The V segment lost 5 bases and the J segment 2 bases; nucleotides outside the gene matches: 16. The DNA of the CDR3 is TGTGCCAGCAGTCCCCGGGGGAGCGGGGGGCTCTTCACCTACGAGCAGTACTTC. It specifies CASSPRGSGGLFTYEQYF.

The chain couples TRBV7-6 to TRBJ2-3; no clear D. The V end lost 6 bases, the J end lost 2 bases, and 9 bases lay between the germline ends. From germline, CDR1 is SGHVS and CDR2 FNYEAQ. CDR3 length: 13 residues. The CDR3 spells CASSWTVTDTQYF. DNA of the CDR3: TGTGCCAGCAGTTGGACGGTCACAGATACGCAGTATTTT.

This chain joins TRBV7-3 and TRBJ2-6; D is uncertain. V lost 5 bases, J lost 0 bases, and 5 bases lay in between. The V gene's germline CDR1 is SGHTA and CDR2 FQGTGA. The CDR3 loop spans 14 amino acids. The CDR3 coding sequence is TGTGCCAGCAGCCCGAACTCTGGGGCCAACGTCCTGACTTTC. Its protein is CASSPNSGANVLTF.

The chain carries TRBV2 and TRBJ1-3, with TRBD1 as a possible D gene (6 bases). The CDR3 sequence is 15 residues long. Germline loops: CDR1 SNHLY, CDR2 FYNNEI. V was pared by 6 bases and J by 0 bases, with 12 bases between. CDR3 sequence (DNA): TGTGCCAGCAGAAACGACAGGAGCTCTGGAAACACCATATATTTT. It encodes CASRNDRSSGNTIYF.

This clone has a single count. The gene calls are TRBV19 and TRBJ1-3; the D is unclear. The CDR3 is 12 amino acids. The germline V and J ends were trimmed by 7 bases and 0 bases, with 4 bases remaining between them. Germline CDR1 reads LNHDA; CDR2 reads SQIVND (reference sequence). This chain's CDR3 is CASTVSGNTIYF. In DNA form, the CDR3 reads TGTGCCAGTACCGTCTCTGGAAACACCATATATTTT. Looking up the rest from reference TRBV19 and TRBJ1-3 gives the full variable domain: DGGITQSPKYLFRKEGQNVTLSCEQNLNHDAMYWYRQDPGQGLRLIYYSQIVNDFQKGDIAEGYSVSREKKESFPLTVTSAQKNPTAFYLCASTVSGNTIYFGEGSWLTVV.

The chain has TRBV30 and TRBJ2-4, with a possible D match to TRBD2 (5 bases). This CDR3 has 16 residues. Germline CDR1 is GTSNPN and CDR2 is SVGIG (reference sequence). Trimming took 2 bases from V and 5 from J, leaving 19 bases between them. The chain's CDR3 is CAWSLFQGLGENIQYF. In DNA, the CDR3 is TGTGCCTGGAGTCTCTTCCAAGGACTCGGAGAAAACATTCAGTACTTC.

V gene TRBV5-4 combines with J gene TRBJ2-2, with 7 bases lining up with TRBD2. The V gene end was trimmed by 1 base and the J gene end by 7 bases; junction bases not matched to a gene: 7. Germline values: CDR1 SGHNT, CDR2 YYREEE (reference sequence). The CDR3 extends over 15 amino acids. As DNA, the CDR3 is TGTGCCAGCAGCTTGTCGGCGGGGGTACGCGGGGAGCTGTTTTTT. It specifies CASSLSAGVRGELFF.

This clone came up a few times. CDR3 residues: CASSSIRESNQPQHF. The CDR3 DNA is TGTGCCAGCAGTAGTATCAGGGAAAGCAATCAGCCCCAGCATTTT. The rearrangement joins TRBV6-1 to TRBJ1-5; D is possibly TRBD1 (5 bases). Germline V gene sequence: CDR1 MNHNS, CDR2 SASEGT. This CDR3 region has 15 residues. Trimming removed 5 bases from V and 1 base from J, with 12 bases in between.

The chain employs TRBV11-2 and TRBJ2-7; D ambiguous. The V end was cut by 0 bases, the J end by 7 bases, with 16 bases between. Germline V gives CDR1 SGHAT, CDR2 FQNNGV. The CDR3 is made up of 15 amino acids. Here the CDR3 reads CASSLDKAGPREQYF. The CDR3, as DNA: TGTGCCAGCAGCTTAGATAAGGCAGGCCCAAGGGAGCAGTACTTC.

In this sample, this clone turned up once. V and J are TRBV19 and TRBJ2-7; D is possibly TRBD1 (5 bases). The V and J ends lost 1 base and 2 bases respectively, with 12 bases between them. The CDR3 is 15 amino acids. From germline, CDR1 is LNHDA and CDR2 SQIVND (reference sequence). The CDR3 sequence: CASSIVGDPTYEQYF. The CDR3 nucleotides are TGTGCCAGTAGTATAGTAGGGGATCCAACCTACGAGCAGTACTTC.

J is TRBJ2-5 and V is TRBV5-1; D may correspond to TRBD1 or TRBD2 (5 bases each). This CDR3 spans 16 amino acids. The V end lost 0 bases, the J end lost 1 base, and 13 bases lay between the germline ends. Germline CDR1 is SGHRS and CDR2 is YFSETQ. The CDR3 nucleotides read TGCGCCAGCAGCTTGGCTATGGGGGAGACCCAAGAGACCCAGTACTTC. This codes for CASSLAMGETQETQYF.

As DNA, the CDR3 is TGTGCCAGCCGGGCAGGGGGATATGAAAAACTGTTTTTT. This codes for CASRAGGYEKLFF. The rearrangement joins TRBV2 to TRBJ1-4, with 7 bases matching TRBD1. In germline, CDR1 is SNHLY, CDR2 FYNNEI. The CDR3 runs 13 residues. The ends lost 8 bases at V and 6 bases at J; junction bases unmatched: 6.

This chain links TRBV6-1 with TRBJ1-2; no reliable D call. This CDR3 is 13 amino acids long. Germline V gives CDR1 MNHNS, CDR2 SASEGT. V lost 6 bases, J lost 2 bases, and 10 bases lay in between. CDR3 sequence reads: CASRLDTNYGYTF. CDR3 DNA sequence: TGTGCCAGCAGATTAGATACCAACTATGGCTACACCTTC.